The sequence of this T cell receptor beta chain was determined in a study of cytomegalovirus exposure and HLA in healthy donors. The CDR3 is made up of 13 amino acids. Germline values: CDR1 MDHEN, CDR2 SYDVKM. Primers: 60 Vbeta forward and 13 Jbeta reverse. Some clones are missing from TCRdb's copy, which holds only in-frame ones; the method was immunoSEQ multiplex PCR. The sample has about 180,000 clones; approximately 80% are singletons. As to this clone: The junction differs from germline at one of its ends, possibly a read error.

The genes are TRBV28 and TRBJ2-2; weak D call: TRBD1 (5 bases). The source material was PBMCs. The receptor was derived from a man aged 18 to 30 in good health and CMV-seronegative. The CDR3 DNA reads TGTGCCGGCAGGGTATCGAGCACCGGGGAGCTGTTTTTT. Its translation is CAGRVSSTGELFF.